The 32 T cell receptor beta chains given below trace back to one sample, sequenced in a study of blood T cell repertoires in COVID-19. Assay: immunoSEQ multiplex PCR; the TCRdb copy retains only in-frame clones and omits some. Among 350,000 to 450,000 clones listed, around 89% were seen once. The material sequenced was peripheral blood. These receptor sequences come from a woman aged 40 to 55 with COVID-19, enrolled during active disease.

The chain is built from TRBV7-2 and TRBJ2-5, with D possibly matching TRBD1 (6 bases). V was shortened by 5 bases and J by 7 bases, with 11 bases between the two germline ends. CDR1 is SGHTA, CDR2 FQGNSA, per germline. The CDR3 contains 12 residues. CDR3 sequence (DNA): TGTGCCAGCAGCCCACAGGGCCCGACCCAGTACTTC. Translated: CASSPQGPTQYF.

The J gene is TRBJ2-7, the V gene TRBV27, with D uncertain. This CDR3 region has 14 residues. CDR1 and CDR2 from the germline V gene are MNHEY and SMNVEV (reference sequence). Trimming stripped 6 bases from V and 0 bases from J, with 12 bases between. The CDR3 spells CASSIRGSSYEQYF. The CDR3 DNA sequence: TGTGCCAGCAGCATACGCGGTAGCTCCTACGAGCAGTACTTC.

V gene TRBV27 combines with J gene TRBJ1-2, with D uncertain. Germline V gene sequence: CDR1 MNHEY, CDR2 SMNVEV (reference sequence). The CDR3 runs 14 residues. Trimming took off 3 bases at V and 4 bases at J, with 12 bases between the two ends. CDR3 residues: CASSFGQASYGYTF. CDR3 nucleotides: TGTGCCAGCAGTTTCGGTCAGGCGAGCTATGGCTACACCTTC.

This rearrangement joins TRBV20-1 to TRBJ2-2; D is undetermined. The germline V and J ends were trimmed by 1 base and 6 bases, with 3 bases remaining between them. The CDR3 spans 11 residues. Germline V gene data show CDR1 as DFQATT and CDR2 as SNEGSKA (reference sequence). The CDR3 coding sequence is TGCAGTGCTAGAGCGTCCGGGGAGCTGTTTTTT. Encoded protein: CSARASGELFF.

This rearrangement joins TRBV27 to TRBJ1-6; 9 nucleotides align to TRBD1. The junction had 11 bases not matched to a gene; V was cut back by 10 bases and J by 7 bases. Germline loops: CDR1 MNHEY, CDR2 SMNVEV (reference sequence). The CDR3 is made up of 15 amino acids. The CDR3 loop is CATEKLGQGNSPLHF. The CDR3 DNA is TGTGCCACCGAAAAATTGGGACAGGGAAATTCACCCCTCCACTTT.

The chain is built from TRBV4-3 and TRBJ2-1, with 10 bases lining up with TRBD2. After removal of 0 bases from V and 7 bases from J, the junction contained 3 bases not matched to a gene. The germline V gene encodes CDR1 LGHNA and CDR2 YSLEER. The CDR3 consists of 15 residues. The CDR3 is CASSQDLAGVNEQFF. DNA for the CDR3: TGCGCCAGCAGCCAAGATCTAGCGGGGGTTAATGAGCAGTTCTTC.

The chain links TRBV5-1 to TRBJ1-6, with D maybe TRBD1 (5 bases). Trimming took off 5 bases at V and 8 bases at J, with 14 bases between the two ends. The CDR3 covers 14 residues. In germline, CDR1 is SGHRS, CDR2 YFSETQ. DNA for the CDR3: TGCGCCAGCAGTCGGACAACTGAGGATTCACCCCTCCACTTT. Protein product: CASSRTTEDSPLHF.

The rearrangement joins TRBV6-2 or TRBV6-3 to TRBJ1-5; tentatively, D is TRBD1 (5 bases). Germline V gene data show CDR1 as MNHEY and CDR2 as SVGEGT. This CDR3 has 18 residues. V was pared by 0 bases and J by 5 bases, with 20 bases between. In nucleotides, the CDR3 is TGTGCCAGCAGTTACTCGAGCCGGGGCGGAGGGGTGTATCAGCCCCAGCATTTT. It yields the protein CASSYSSRGGGVYQPQHF.

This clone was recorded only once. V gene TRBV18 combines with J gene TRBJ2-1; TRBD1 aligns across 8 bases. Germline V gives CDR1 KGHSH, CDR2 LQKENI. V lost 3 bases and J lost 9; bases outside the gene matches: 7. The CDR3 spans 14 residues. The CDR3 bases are TGTGCCAGCTCACCCCAGACAGGGGCCGGTGAGCAGTTCTTC. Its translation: CASSPQTGAGEQFF.

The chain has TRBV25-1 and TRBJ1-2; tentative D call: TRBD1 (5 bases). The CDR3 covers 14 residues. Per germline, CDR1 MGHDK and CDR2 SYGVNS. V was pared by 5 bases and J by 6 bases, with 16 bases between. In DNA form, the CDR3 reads TGTGCCAGCAGTCCGGCTGGGGGAGGGCATGGCTACACCTTC. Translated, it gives CASSPAGGGHGYTF.

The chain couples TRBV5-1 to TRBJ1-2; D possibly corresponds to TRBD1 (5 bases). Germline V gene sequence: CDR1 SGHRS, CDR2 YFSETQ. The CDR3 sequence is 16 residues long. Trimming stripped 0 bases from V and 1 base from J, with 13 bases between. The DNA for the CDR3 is TGCGCCAGCAGCTTGGGATTAGGGGAACTTAACTATGGCTACACCTTC. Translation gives CASSLGLGELNYGYTF.

The CDR3 here is CASRDRGKVSNQPQHF. In DNA, the CDR3 is TGTGCCAGCAGGGACAGGGGCAAAGTTAGCAATCAGCCCCAGCATTTT. The chain links TRBV28 to TRBJ1-5, with TRBD1 matching over 9 bases. The germline V gene has CDR1 MDHEN and CDR2 SYDVKM. The ends lost 6 bases at V and 0 bases at J; junction bases unmatched: 6. This CDR3 has 16 amino acids.

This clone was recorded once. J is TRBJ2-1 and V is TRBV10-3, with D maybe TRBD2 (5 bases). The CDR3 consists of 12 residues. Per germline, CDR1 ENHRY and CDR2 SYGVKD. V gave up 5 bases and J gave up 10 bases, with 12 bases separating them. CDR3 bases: TGTGCCATCAGTCTCGGAGAGGGAGAGCAGTTCTTC. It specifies CAISLGEGEQFF.

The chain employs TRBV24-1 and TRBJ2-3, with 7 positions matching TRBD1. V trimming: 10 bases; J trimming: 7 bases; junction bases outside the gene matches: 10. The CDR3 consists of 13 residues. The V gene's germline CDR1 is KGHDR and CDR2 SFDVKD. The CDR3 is CATSIQQGNTQYF. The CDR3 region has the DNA TGTGCCACTTCAATACAACAGGGGAATACGCAGTATTTT.

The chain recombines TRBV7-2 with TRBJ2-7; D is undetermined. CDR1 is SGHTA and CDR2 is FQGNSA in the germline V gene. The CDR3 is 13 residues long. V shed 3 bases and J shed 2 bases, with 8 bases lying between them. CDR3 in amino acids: CASSFQVTYEQYF. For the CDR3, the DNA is TGTGCCAGCAGCTTTCAGGTAACCTACGAGCAGTACTTC.

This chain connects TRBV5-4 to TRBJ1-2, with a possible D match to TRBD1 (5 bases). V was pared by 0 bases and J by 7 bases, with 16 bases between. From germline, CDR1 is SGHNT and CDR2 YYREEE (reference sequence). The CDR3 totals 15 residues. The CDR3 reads CASSLVGGTPFGYTF. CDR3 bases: TGTGCCAGCAGCTTGGTGGGGGGGACCCCCTTTGGCTACACCTTC.

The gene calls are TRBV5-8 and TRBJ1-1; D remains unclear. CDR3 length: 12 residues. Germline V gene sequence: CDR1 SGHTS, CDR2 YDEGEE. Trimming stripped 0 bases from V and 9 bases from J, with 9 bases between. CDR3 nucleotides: TGTGCCAGCAGCTTGGTCCCCCATCAAGCTTTCTTT. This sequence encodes CASSLVPHQAFF.

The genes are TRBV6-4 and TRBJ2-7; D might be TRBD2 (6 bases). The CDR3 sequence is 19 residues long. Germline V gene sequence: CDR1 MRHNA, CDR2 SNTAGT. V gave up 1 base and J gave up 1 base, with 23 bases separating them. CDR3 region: CASSDYSVFRLDKSYEQYF. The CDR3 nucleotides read TGTGCCAGCAGTGACTACTCCGTCTTTCGACTAGATAAATCCTACGAGCAGTACTTC.

CDR3 nucleotides: TGTGCCAGCAGTTTATCGACACAGGGTTGGGAGACCCAGTACTTC. Translation gives CASSLSTQGWETQYF. The rearrangement uses TRBV28 and TRBJ2-5, with D tentatively TRBD1 (6 bases). Looked up from germline, CDR1 is MDHEN and CDR2 is SYDVKM. There are 15 residues in the CDR3. Trimming left V 1 base short and J 5 bases short, with 14 bases between.

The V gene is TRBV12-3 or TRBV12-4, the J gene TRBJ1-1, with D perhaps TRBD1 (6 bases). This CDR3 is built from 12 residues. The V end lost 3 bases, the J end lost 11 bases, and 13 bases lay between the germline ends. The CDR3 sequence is CASSLGGRIAFF. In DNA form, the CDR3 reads TGTGCCAGCAGTTTGGGGGGGCGTATTGCTTTCTTT.

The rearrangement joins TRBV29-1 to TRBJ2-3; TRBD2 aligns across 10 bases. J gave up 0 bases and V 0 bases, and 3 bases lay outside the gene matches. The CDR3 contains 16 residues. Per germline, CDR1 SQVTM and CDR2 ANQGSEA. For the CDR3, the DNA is TGCAGCGTTGAAGATGCACTAGCGGGAAGCACAGATACGCAGTATTTT. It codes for CSVEDALAGSTDTQYF.

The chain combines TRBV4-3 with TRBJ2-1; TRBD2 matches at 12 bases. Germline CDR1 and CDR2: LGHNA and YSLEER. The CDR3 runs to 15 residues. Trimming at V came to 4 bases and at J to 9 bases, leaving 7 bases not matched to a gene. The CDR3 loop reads CASSPRLAGVGEQFF. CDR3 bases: TGCGCCAGCAGCCCTCGACTAGCGGGAGTTGGTGAGCAGTTCTTC.

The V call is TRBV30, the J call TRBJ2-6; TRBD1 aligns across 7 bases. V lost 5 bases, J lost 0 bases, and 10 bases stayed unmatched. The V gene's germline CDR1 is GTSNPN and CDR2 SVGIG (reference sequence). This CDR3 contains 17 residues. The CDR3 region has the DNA TGTGCCTGGGGCTCCGGGACAGCCCACTCTGGGGCCAACGTCCTGACTTTC. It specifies CAWGSGTAHSGANVLTF.

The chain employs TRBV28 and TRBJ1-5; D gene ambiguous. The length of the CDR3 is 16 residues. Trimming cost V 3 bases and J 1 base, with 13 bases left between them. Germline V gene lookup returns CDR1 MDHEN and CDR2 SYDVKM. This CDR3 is CASSFEGGLSNQPQHF. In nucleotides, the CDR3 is TGTGCCAGCAGTTTTGAGGGAGGCTTGAGCAATCAGCCCCAGCATTTT.

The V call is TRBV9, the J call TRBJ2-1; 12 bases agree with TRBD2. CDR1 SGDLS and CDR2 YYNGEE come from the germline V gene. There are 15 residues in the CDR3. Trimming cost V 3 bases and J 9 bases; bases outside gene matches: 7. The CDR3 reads CASSGRLAGVGEQFF. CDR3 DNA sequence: TGTGCCAGCAGCGGACGACTAGCGGGAGTAGGTGAGCAGTTCTTC.

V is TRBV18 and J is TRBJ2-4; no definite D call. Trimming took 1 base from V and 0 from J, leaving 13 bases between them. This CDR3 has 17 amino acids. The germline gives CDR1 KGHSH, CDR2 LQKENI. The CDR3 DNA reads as TGTGCCAGCTCACCACTTCCGTCTATACTAGCCAAAAACATTCAGTACTTC. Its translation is CASSPLPSILAKNIQYF.

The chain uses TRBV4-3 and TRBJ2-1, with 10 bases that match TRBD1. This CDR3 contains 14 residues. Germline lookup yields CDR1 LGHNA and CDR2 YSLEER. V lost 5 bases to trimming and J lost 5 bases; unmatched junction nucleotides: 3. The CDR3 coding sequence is TGCGCCAGCAGCTACGGGACAGGGGACAATGAGCAGTTCTTC. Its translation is CASSYGTGDNEQFF.

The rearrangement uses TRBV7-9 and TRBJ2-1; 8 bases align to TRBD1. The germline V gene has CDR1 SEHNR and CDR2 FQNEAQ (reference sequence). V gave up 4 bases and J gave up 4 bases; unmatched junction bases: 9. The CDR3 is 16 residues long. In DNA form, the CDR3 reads TGTGCCAGCAGCTCCCCAGGGGGCCCGCAATACAATGAGCAGTTCTTC. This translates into CASSSPGGPQYNEQFF.

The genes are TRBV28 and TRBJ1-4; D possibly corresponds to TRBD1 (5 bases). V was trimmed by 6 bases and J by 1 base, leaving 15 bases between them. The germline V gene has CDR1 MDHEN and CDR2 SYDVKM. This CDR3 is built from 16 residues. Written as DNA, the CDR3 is TGTGCCAGCAGGTCCGACTCCGGGGGAACTAATGAAAAACTGTTTTTT. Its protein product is CASRSDSGGTNEKLFF.

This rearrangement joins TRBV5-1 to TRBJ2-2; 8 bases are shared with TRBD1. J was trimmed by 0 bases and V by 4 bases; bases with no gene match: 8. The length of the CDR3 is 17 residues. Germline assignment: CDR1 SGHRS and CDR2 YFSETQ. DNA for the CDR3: TGCGCCAGCAGCCTATGGACAGGGACAACGAACACCGGGGAGCTGTTTTTT. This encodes CASSLWTGTTNTGELFF.

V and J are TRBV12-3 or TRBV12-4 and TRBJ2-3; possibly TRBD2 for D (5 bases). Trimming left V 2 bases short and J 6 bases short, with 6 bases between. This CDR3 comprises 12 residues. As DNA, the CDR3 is TGTGCCAGCAGTTTATCGGGGGATACGCAGTATTTT. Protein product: CASSLSGDTQYF.

CDR3 coding DNA: TGTGCCAGTAGTATAGATCTGGCTGACGCGGTCTCTGGAAACACCATATATTTT. It yields the protein CASSIDLADAVSGNTIYF. The chain is built from TRBV19 and TRBJ1-3; D is unclear. Germline V gene sequence: CDR1 LNHDA, CDR2 SQIVND (reference sequence). The CDR3 spans 18 residues. Deletions cut 0 bases from V and 0 bases from J, with 15 bases between. The variable domain in full, with the rest retrieved from reference TRBV19 and TRBJ1-3, is DGGITQSPKYLFRKEGQNVTLSCEQNLNHDAMYWYRQDPGQGLRLIYYSQIVNDFQKGDIAEGYSVSREKKESFPLTVTSAQKNPTAFYLCASSIDLADAVSGNTIYFGEGSWLTVV.